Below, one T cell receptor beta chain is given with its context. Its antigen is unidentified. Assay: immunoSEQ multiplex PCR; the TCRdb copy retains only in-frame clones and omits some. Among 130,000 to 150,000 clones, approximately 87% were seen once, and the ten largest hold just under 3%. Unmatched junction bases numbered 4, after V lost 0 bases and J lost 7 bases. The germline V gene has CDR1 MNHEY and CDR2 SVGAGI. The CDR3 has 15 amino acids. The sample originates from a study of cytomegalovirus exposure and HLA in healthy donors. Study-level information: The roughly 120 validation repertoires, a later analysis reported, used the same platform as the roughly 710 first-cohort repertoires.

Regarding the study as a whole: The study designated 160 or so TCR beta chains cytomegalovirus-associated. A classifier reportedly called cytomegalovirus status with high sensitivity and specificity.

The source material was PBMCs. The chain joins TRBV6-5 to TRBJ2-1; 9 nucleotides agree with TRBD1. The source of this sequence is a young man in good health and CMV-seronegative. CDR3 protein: CASSYSRTGVNEQFF. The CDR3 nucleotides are TGTGCCAGCAGTTACTCCCGGACAGGGGTAAATGAGCAGTTCTTC.